Listed below are T cell receptor beta chains from one sample, sequenced in a study of cytomegalovirus exposure and HLA in healthy donors. Measured with immunoSEQ multiplex PCR; TCRdb has only the in-frame clones, and not every one. Of about 130,000 clones in the sample, more than 80% were seen once. The specimen sequenced was PBMCs. The receptors derive from a man aged 30-40 years in good health and CMV-seropositive. The CDR3 runs from the conserved cysteine through the conserved F or W. D genes are given only for firm matches. Some rows mark clone size as missing; the rest say once, few, many or name a class of expanded clone.

clone size: once; V gene: TRBV5-1; D gene: -; J gene: TRBJ1-2; CDR3 protein: CASSEDSNYGYTF; CDR3 DNA: TGCGCCAGCAGCGAGGACAGCAACTATGGCTACACCTTC
clone size: -; V gene: TRBV19; D gene: TRBD2; J gene: TRBJ2-1; CDR3 protein: CASSFSGGSYNEQFF; CDR3 DNA: TGTGCCAGTAGTTTCAGCGGGGGCTCCTACAATGAGCAGTTCTTC
clone size: -; V gene: TRBV11-1; D gene: -; J gene: TRBJ2-6; CDR3 protein: CASSTRGSPSGANVLTF; CDR3 DNA: TGTGCCAGCAGCACTCGGGGGTCCCCCTCTGGGGCCAACGTCCTGACTTTC
clone size: -; V gene: TRBV7-3; D gene: -; J gene: TRBJ2-2; CDR3 protein: CASSPGAGELFF; CDR3 DNA: TGTGCCAGCAGCCCCGGGGCCGGGGAGCTGTTTTTT
clone size: -; V gene: TRBV19; D gene: -; J gene: TRBJ2-7; CDR3 protein: CATRRGRLPDTDYEQYF; CDR3 DNA: TGTGCCACCAGGCGGGGAAGACTACCTGATACGGACTACGAGCAGTACTTC
clone size: -; V gene: TRBV7-6; D gene: TRBD1; J gene: TRBJ2-7; CDR3 protein: CASSLGYGQGTNEQYF; CDR3 DNA: TGTGCCAGCAGCTTAGGATATGGACAGGGGACCAACGAGCAGTACTTC
clone size: -; V gene: TRBV2; D gene: -; J gene: TRBJ1-1; CDR3 protein: CASSGASGNWDTEAFF; CDR3 DNA: TGTGCCAGCAGTGGGGCCTCAGGGAACTGGGACACTGAAGCTTTCTTT
clone size: -; V gene: TRBV19; D gene: TRBD2; J gene: TRBJ2-7; CDR3 protein: CASSIVLAGYEQYF; CDR3 DNA: TGTGCCAGTAGTATAGTTCTAGCGGGCTACGAGCAGTACTTC
clone size: once; V gene: TRBV15; D gene: -; J gene: TRBJ2-5; CDR3 protein: CATSRDGGPETQYF; CDR3 DNA: TGTGCCACCAGCAGAGACGGGGGGCCGGAGACCCAGTACTTC
clone size: -; V gene: TRBV29-1; D gene: TRBD1; J gene: TRBJ2-2; CDR3 protein: CSVEDVQGARGGELFF; CDR3 DNA: TGCAGCGTTGAAGATGTCCAGGGGGCGCGTGGCGGGGAGCTGTTTTTT
clone size: -; V gene: TRBV6-1; D gene: TRBD1; J gene: TRBJ1-6; CDR3 protein: CASSPLRDSNSPLHF; CDR3 DNA: TGTGCCAGCAGTCCACTCCGGGACAGTAATTCACCCCTCCACTTT
clone size: -; V gene: TRBV10-1; D gene: TRBD1; J gene: TRBJ2-7; CDR3 protein: CASSPQTGTGGEQYF; CDR3 DNA: TGCGCCAGCAGTCCTCAAACCGGGACAGGTGGCGAGCAGTACTTC
clone size: -; V gene: TRBV6-1; D gene: TRBD2; J gene: TRBJ2-1; CDR3 protein: CAESSGGSYNEQFF; CDR3 DNA: TGTGCTGAGAGTAGCGGGGGTTCCTACAATGAGCAGTTCTTC
clone size: -; V gene: TRBV5-1; D gene: TRBD1; J gene: TRBJ1-2; CDR3 protein: CASSLSGGDYGYTF; CDR3 DNA: TGCGCCAGCAGCTTGTCAGGGGGCGACTATGGCTACACCTTC
clone size: -; V gene: TRBV6-1; D gene: -; J gene: TRBJ1-5; CDR3 protein: CASSEPLDRSIQPQHF; CDR3 DNA: TGTGCCAGCAGTGAACCACTTGACAGATCAATTCAGCCCCAGCATTTT
clone size: -; V gene: TRBV6-1; D gene: -; J gene: TRBJ1-2; CDR3 protein: CASSEALRTAYGYTF; CDR3 DNA: TGTGCCAGCAGTGAAGCGCTTCGGACAGCCTATGGCTACACCTTC